Listed below are T cell receptor beta chains from one sample, sequenced in a study of T cell responses to AZD1222 COVID-19 vaccine. The protocol was immunoSEQ multiplex PCR, while the TCRdb copy is restricted to in-frame clones and leaves out a portion. The sample lists 130,000 or so clones; 86% were seen once. The sequences come from peripheral blood, collected on day 0 of AZD1222 vaccination. Receptors were obtained from an adult in good health. The CDR3 runs from the conserved cysteine through the conserved F or W.

V: TRBV6-2/TRBV6-3; CDR3: CASSPTRGGTTEAFF
V: TRBV30; CDR3: CAWSVLGIKETEAFF
V: TRBV19; CDR3: CASSIPNLRANQPQHF
V: TRBV20-1; CDR3: CSASRARTEAFF
V: TRBV4-1; CDR3: CASSQVGRGGREKLFF
V: TRBV5-4; CDR3: CASSPTSGGYTF
V: TRBV3-1/TRBV3-2; CDR3: CASSQGWGARTGELFF
V: TRBV28; CDR3: CASSLEGFSLEQYF
V: TRBV2; CDR3: CASSEPALAGANEQFF
V: TRBV6-5; CDR3: CASSYGTSGGYEQYF
V: TRBV9; CDR3: CASSLSGGYQPQHF
V: TRBV7-6; CDR3: CASSTDGRSGNTIYF
V: TRBV5-6; CDR3: CASSYIDRGSTDTQYF
V: TRBV6-4; CDR3: CASSDPPSYEQYF
V: TRBV7-6; CDR3: CASSPRGLRTDTQYF
V: TRBV18; CDR3: CASSPRGPTNHNEQFF
V: TRBV6-5; CDR3: CASSLLLNTEAFF
V: TRBV27; CDR3: CASSNPGQGISETQYF
V: TRBV30; CDR3: CAWSVRDRANSPLHF
V: TRBV7-9; CDR3: CASSFREAPTNEKLFF
V: TRBV4-3; CDR3: CASSQDAYGNTIYF
V: TRBV2; CDR3: CASREATDSGNTIYF
V: TRBV5-1; CDR3: CASSPPGTSGRPHNEQFF
V: TRBV10-2; CDR3: CASSAFFRGGGNQPQHF
V: TRBV3-1/TRBV3-2; CDR3: CASLRSGNTGELFF
V: TRBV6-4; CDR3: CASSALTGSGETQYF
V: TRBV7-2; CDR3: CASSRTGVNTEAFF
V: TRBV9; CDR3: CASSVGGASDTSTDTQYF